This T cell receptor (beta chain) was retrieved from a study of shared clonotypes between healthy human individuals. Across the study: Researchers drew samples from a couple of women and a few men aged 18 to 49. Study-level findings and limits: The generation probabilities recorded for non-shared clonotypes fell below those of clonotypes shared by all four donors.

All donors qualified as healthy HIV-negative adults and had experienced no recent acute infections or vaccinations. Adult Caucasians living in Nashville, Tennessee made up all of the donors. Some clones are missing from TCRdb's copy, which holds only in-frame ones; the method was immunoSEQ multiplex PCR. The sample shows roughly 2.2 million clones, 85% to 95% of them seen only once. CDR1 ENHRY and CDR2 SYGVKD come from the germline V gene. V lost 1 base and J lost 5; bases outside the gene matches: 6. This CDR3 comprises 16 residues. As regards this clone: No antigen is known for it.

Sample: naive CD4+ T cells from PBMCs. Specified subset: CD45RA+ positively selected. The chain has TRBV10-3 and TRBJ2-5; 11 bases agree with TRBD2. This clonotype was sampled from a man aged 18 to 35 in good health. Some clones in this sample may be carry-over from other donors' samples. This CDR3 is CAISELLAGVAETQYF. CDR3 DNA: TGTGCCATCAGTGAGTTACTAGCGGGAGTGGCGGAGACCCAGTACTTC.